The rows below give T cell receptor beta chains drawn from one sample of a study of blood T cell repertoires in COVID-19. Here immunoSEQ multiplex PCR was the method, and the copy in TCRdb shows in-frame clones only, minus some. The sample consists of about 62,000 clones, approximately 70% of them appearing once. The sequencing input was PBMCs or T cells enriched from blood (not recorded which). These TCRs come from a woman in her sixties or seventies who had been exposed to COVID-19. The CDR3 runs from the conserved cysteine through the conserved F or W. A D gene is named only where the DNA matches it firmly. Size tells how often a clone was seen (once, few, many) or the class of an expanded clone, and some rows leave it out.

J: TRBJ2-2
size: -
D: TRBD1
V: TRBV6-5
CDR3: CASRGRGLTGELFF
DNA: TGTGCCAGCCGGGGCAGGGGGCTTACCGGGGAGCTGTTTTTT

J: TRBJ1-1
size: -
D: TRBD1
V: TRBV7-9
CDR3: CASSRDRGDTEAFF
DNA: TGTGCCAGCAGCAGGGACAGGGGTGACACTGAAGCTTTCTTT

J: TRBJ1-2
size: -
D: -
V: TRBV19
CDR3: CASSIDRGGYGYTF
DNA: TGTGCCAGTAGTATAGATAGGGGAGGCTATGGCTACACCTTC

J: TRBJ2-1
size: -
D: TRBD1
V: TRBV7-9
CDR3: CASSLAVGGAYNEQFF
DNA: TGTGCCAGCAGCTTAGCGGTAGGGGGCGCCTACAATGAGCAGTTCTTC

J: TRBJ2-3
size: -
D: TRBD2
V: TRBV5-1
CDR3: CASSYELAGENAQYF
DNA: TGCGCCAGCAGCTACGAACTAGCGGGAGAGAACGCGCAGTATTTT

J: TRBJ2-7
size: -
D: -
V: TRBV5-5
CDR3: CASSLGSGPAYEQYF
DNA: TGTGCCAGCAGCTTGGGTAGCGGACCGGCCTACGAGCAGTACTTC

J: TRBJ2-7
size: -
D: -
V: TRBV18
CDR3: CASSPPGYEQYF
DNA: TGTGCCAGCTCCCCTCCGGGCTACGAGCAGTACTTC

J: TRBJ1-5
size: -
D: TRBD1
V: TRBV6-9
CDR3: CASSNGQGGHNQPQHF
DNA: TGTGCCAGCAGTAATGGACAGGGAGGTCACAATCAGCCCCAGCATTTT

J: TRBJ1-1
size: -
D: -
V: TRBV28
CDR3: CASSQRDTTEAFF
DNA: TGTGCCAGCAGCCAGCGGGACACCACTGAAGCTTTCTTT

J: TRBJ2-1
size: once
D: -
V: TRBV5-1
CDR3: CASSFGRGPNNEQFF
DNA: TGCGCCAGCAGCTTCGGGCGGGGTCCTAACAATGAGCAGTTCTTC

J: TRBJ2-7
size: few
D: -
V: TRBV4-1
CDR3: CASSQDTPSEQYF
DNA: TGCGCCAGCAGCCAAGATACTCCGAGCGAGCAGTACTTC

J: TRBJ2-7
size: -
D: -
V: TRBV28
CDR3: CASSGSLKLPLYEQYF
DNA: TGTGCCAGCAGTGGTTCTCTCAAGCTCCCCCTCTACGAGCAGTACTTC

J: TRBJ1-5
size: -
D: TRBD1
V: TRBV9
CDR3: CASSQGGSIGSQPQHF
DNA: TGTGCCAGCAGCCAGGGGGGTAGTATTGGTTCTCAGCCCCAGCATTTT

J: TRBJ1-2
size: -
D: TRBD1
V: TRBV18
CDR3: CASSPRGQGADYGYTF
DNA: TGTGCCAGCTCACCACGGGGACAGGGGGCGGACTATGGCTACACCTTC

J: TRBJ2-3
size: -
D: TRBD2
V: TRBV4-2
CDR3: CASSHLRAGGGDTQYF
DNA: TGTGCCAGCAGCCACCTCCGAGCGGGGGGGGGAGATACGCAGTATTTT

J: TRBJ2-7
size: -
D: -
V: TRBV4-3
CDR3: CASSQDGGFREQYF
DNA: TGCGCCAGCAGCCAAGATGGAGGGTTTCGCGAGCAGTACTTC

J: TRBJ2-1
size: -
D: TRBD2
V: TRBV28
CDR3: CASSGGGFYNEQFF
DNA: TGTGCCAGCAGTGGGGGGGGATTCTACAATGAGCAGTTCTTC

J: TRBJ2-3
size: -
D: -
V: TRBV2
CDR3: CASSEVGITDTQYF
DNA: TGTGCCAGCAGTGAGGTGGGCATCACAGATACGCAGTATTTT

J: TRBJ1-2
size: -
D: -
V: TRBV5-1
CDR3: CASSLGGAPLEGYTF
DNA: TGCGCCAGCAGCTTAGGGGGGGCTCCCCTCGAGGGCTACACCTTC

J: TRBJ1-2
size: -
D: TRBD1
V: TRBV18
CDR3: CASSPRDRPLYGYTF
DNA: TGTGCCAGCTCACCCCGGGACAGGCCCCTCTATGGCTACACCTTC

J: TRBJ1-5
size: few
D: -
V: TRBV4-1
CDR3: CASSQVADSNQPQHF
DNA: TGCGCCAGCAGCCAAGTGGCTGATAGCAATCAGCCCCAGCATTTT

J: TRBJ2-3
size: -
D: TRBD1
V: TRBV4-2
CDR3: CASRLGLGGQVTDTQYF
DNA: TGTGCCAGCAGACTAGGGCTGGGGGGACAGGTCACAGATACGCAGTATTTT

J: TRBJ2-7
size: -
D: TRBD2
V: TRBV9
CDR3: CASSEGLAGLEQYF
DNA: TGTGCCAGCAGCGAGGGACTAGCGGGCCTAGAGCAGTACTTC

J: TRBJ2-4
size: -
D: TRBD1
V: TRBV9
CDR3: CASSVEAVATGESKNIQYF
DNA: TGTGCCAGCAGCGTAGAGGCGGTCGCCACAGGGGAAAGCAAAAACATTCAGTACTTC

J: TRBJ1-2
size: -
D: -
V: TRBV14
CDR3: CASSQLNYGYTF
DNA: TGTGCCAGCAGCCAACTAAACTATGGCTACACCTTC

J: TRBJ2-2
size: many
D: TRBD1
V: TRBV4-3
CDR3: CASSRTGGDTGELFF
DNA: TGCGCCAGCAGCCGGACAGGGGGTGACACCGGGGAGCTGTTTTTT

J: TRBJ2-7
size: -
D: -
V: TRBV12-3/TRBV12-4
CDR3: CASSLHSSYEQYF
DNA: TGTGCCAGCAGTTTACACAGCTCCTACGAGCAGTACTTC

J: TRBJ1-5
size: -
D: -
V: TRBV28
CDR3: CASSLNDTLVPPNQPQHF
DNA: TGTGCCAGCAGTTTAAACGACACCTTAGTTCCACCTAATCAGCCCCAGCATTTT

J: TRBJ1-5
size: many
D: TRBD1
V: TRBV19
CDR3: CASSPTGGNQPQHF
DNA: TGTGCCAGTAGTCCTACAGGGGGCAATCAGCCCCAGCATTTT

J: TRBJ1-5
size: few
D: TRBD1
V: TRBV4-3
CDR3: CASSQDRNQPQHF
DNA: TGCGCCAGCAGCCAGGACAGGAATCAGCCCCAGCATTTT

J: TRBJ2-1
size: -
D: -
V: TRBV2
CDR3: CASSVGGLTPYNEQFF
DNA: TGTGCCAGCAGTGTGGGGGGTCTTACCCCCTACAATGAGCAGTTCTTC

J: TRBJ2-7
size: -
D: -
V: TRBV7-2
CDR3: CASSLVGRLTEEQYF
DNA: TGTGCCAGCAGCTTAGTAGGCAGGCTAACGGAAGAGCAGTACTTC

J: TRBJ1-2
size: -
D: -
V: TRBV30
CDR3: CAWSDGGWRGNYGYTF
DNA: TGTGCCTGGAGTGATGGGGGTTGGAGGGGAAACTATGGCTACACCTTC

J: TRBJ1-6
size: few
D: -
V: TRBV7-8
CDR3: CASSHSGRGRVMNSPLHF
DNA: TGTGCCAGCAGCCACTCAGGTCGGGGGAGGGTAATGAATTCACCCCTCCACTTT

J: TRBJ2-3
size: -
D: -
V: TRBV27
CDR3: CASSLYGGTYTDTQYF
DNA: TGTGCCAGCAGTTTATATGGCGGGACCTACACAGATACGCAGTATTTT

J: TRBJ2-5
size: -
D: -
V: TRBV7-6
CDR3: CASSTQPAGGQETQYF
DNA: TGTGCCAGCAGCACACAACCAGCGGGCGGCCAAGAGACCCAGTACTTC

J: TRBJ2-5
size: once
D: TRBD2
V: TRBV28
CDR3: CASIRLAEGETQYF
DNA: TGTGCCAGCATTAGACTAGCGGAGGGAGAGACCCAGTACTTC

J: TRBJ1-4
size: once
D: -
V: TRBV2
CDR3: CASRGTNEKLFF
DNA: TGTGCCAGCAGGGGCACAAATGAAAAACTGTTTTTT

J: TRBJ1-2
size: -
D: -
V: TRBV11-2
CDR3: CASSLRTALYGYTF
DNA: TGTGCCAGCAGCTTGCGGACAGCCCTTTATGGCTACACCTTC

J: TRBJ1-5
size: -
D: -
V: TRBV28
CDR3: CASSFRTGRWRGGGQPQHF
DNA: TGTGCCAGCAGTTTCCGAACAGGGCGTTGGCGAGGTGGGGGTCAGCCCCAGCATTTT

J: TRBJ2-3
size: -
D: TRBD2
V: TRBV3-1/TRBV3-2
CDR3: CASSQAPRAGVNTQYF
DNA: TGTGCCAGCAGCCAAGCCCCTAGAGCGGGAGTAAATACGCAGTATTTT

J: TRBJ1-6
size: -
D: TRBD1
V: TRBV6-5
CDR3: CASSYTTGQVYSPLHF
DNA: TGTGCCAGCAGTTATACCACGGGACAGGTGTATTCACCCCTCCACTTT

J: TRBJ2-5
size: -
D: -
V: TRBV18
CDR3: CASSPLAGLVLETQYF
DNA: TGTGCCAGCTCACCACTAGCTGGGTTGGTTTTAGAGACCCAGTACTTC

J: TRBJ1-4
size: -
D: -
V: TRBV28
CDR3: CASSLVAASNEKLFF
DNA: TGTGCCAGCAGTTTAGTGGCGGCCTCTAATGAAAAACTGTTTTTT

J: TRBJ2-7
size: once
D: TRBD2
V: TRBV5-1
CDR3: CASSLGRETSYEQYF
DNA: TGCGCCAGCAGCTTGGGGCGGGAGACCTCCTACGAGCAGTACTTC

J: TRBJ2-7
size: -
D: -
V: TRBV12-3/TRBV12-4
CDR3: CASSFTGSYEQYF
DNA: TGTGCCAGCAGTTTCACAGGCTCCTACGAGCAGTACTTC

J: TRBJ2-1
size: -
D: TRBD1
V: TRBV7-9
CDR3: CASSPGQGDLNEQFF
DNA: TGTGCCAGCAGCCCGGGACAGGGTGATTTAAATGAGCAGTTCTTC

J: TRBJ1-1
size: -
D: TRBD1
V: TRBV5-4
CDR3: CASREQGKTEAFF
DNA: TGTGCCAGCAGGGAACAGGGGAAAACTGAAGCTTTCTTT

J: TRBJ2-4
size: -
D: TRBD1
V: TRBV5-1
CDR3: CASSLEGTGAGNIQYF
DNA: TGCGCCAGCAGCTTGGAGGGGACAGGGGCGGGAAACATTCAGTACTTC

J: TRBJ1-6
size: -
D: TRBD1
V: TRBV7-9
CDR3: CASSPTGDSPLHF
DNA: TGTGCCAGCAGCCCGACAGGGGATTCACCCCTCCACTTT

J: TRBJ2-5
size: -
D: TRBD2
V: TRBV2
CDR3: CASSGRLAGGKETQYF
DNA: TGTGCCAGCAGTGGGAGACTAGCGGGAGGAAAAGAGACCCAGTACTTC

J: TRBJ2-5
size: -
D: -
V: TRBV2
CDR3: CASSEDYYQETQYF
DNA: TGTGCCAGCAGTGAAGACTACTACCAAGAGACCCAGTACTTC

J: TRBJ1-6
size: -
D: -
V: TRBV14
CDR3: CASSHRGENSPLHF
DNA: TGTGCCAGCAGCCATCGGGGAGAAAATTCACCCCTCCACTTT